The next 20 T cell receptor beta chains were all read from a single sample in a study of blood T cell repertoires in COVID-19. The table came from immunoSEQ multiplex PCR; TCRdb's copy has only in-frame clones and leaves some out. The table records some 150,000 clones, roughly three quarters of them present only once. The sample was PBMCs or T cells enriched from blood (not recorded which). These receptors all come from a woman between 50 and 59 years old who had recovered from COVID-19.

The chain combines TRBV27 with TRBJ2-5; 9 positions match TRBD1. V shed 5 bases and J 5 bases; nucleotides not matched to a gene: 18. Per the germline V gene, CDR1 is MNHEY and CDR2 is SMNVEV (reference sequence). CDR3 length: 18 amino acids. The CDR3 region has the DNA TGTGCCAGCAGTCCCCAAAGCCGGACAGGGGCTTGGAAGGAGACCCAGTACTTC. It translates to CASSPQSRTGAWKETQYF.

V gene TRBV20-1 combines with J gene TRBJ1-1, with D hard to call. Trimming took 7 bases from V and 5 from J, leaving 14 bases between them. This CDR3 has 12 residues. Germline V gives CDR1 DFQATT, CDR2 SNEGSKA (reference sequence). The CDR3 nucleotides are TGCAGTGGGAGTGAAAGGCGGACTGAAGCTTTCTTT. Protein: CSGSERRTEAFF.

V usage is TRBV24-1 and J usage is TRBJ2-5, with D tentatively TRBD1 (6 bases). The CDR3 has 15 residues. Looked up from germline, CDR1 is KGHDR and CDR2 is SFDVKD. Between the trimmed V and J ends, which lost 5 bases and 0 bases, there was a span of 12 bases. CDR3 loop: CATSAFGQHQETQYF. The CDR3 DNA sequence: TGTGCCACCAGTGCTTTCGGACAGCACCAAGAGACCCAGTACTTC.

The chain couples TRBV10-2 to TRBJ2-2; maybe TRBD2 (6 bases). Trimming took off 6 bases at V and 0 bases at J, with 8 bases between the two ends. This CDR3 is built from 14 residues. CDR1 and CDR2 (germline): WSHSY, SAAADI. CDR3 in DNA: TGCGCCAGCAGAATAGCGGCGAACACCGGGGAGCTGTTTTTT. Protein sequence: CASRIAANTGELFF.

Here the CDR3 DNA reads TGCAGCGTTTATGGGGACAGTTCGAACACTGAAGCTTTCTTT. Translated, it gives CSVYGDSSNTEAFF. J is TRBJ1-1 and V is TRBV29-1; 7 bases map to TRBD1. This CDR3 is built from 14 residues. Trimming took 5 bases from V and 1 from J; bases not matched to a gene: 7. CDR1 and CDR2 (germline): SQVTM, ANQGSEA.

The CDR3 reads CASSLRSGVTGELFF. DNA for the CDR3: TGTGCCAGCAGCTTAAGGTCGGGAGTCACCGGGGAGCTGTTTTTT. The chain is built from TRBV11-2 and TRBJ2-2; a possible D gene is TRBD2 (6 bases). V lost 2 bases and J lost 4, with 11 bases in between. There are 15 residues in the CDR3. Germline V lookup: CDR1 SGHAT, CDR2 FQNNGV.

This clone was detected only a few times. V gene TRBV2 combines with J gene TRBJ1-1, with D perhaps TRBD1 (5 bases). V was shortened by 6 bases and J by 0 bases, with 11 bases between the two germline ends. Germline V lookup: CDR1 SNHLY, CDR2 FYNNEI. The CDR3 sequence is 14 residues long. The CDR3 reads CASSRTGVNTEAFF. The CDR3 DNA is TGTGCCAGCAGCAGGACGGGGGTGAACACTGAAGCTTTCTTT.

The V call is TRBV13, the J call TRBJ2-1; a possible D gene is TRBD2 (7 bases). The CDR3 sequence is 15 residues long. The ends were cut back, 3 bases at V and 8 bases at J, with 17 bases in the middle. Germline V gene data show CDR1 as PRHDT and CDR2 as FYEKMQ (reference sequence). This CDR3 is CASSFPERGGDEQFF. The CDR3 DNA follows: TGTGCCAGCAGCTTCCCCGAGAGGGGGGGCGATGAGCAGTTCTTC.

The chain has TRBV4-1 and TRBJ1-3; D remains unclear. The CDR3 is 15 residues long. Germline values: CDR1 MGHRA, CDR2 YSYEKL. Trimming took 4 bases from V and 1 from J, leaving 11 bases between them. CDR3 coding DNA: TGCGCCAGCAGCCCCCCCCACGGGTCTGGAAACACCATATATTTT. Protein: CASSPPHGSGNTIYF.

This clone was picked up one time. This chain connects TRBV10-1 to TRBJ2-3, with 7 bases identical to TRBD1. After removal of 8 bases from V and 2 bases from J, the junction contained 10 bases not matched to a gene. Germline values: CDR1 WNHNN, CDR2 SYGVQD (reference sequence). This CDR3 has 15 residues. The CDR3: CASSDRAITTDTQYF. Here the CDR3 DNA reads TGCGCCAGCTCCGACAGGGCTATCACCACAGATACGCAGTATTTT.

V is TRBV11-3 and J is TRBJ2-3; TRBD2 agrees at 9 bases. The germline V gene encodes CDR1 SGHNT and CDR2 YENEEA. J was trimmed by 3 bases and V by 8 bases; bases with no gene match: 9. This CDR3 is 15 amino acids long. CDR3 bases: TGTGCCAGCTCCCCTGGGCTAGCGGGGACAGATACGCAGTATTTT. Translation: CASSPGLAGTDTQYF.

The chain recombines TRBV5-1 with TRBJ2-7, with 7 positions matching TRBD1. CDR1 and CDR2 (germline): SGHRS, YFSETQ. The CDR3 contains 17 residues. With 0 bases clipped from V and 6 bases from J, the junction kept 15 bases outside the gene matches. The CDR3 nucleotides are TGCGCCAGCAGCTTGGAACAGGGGATCTCATCTTTATCCGAGCAGTACTTC. Its translation: CASSLEQGISSLSEQYF.

Regarding this clone: Mismatch with germline at one junction end may stem from a read error. The chain has TRBV4-1 and TRBJ2-7; D possibly corresponds to TRBD2 (7 bases). Looked up from germline, CDR1 is MGHRA and CDR2 is YSYEKL. This CDR3 has 15 amino acids. Here the CDR3 reads CARSQGGGRINEQYF. DNA of the CDR3: TGCGCCCGCAGCCAAGGGGGGGGGAGGATAAACGAGCAGTACTTC.

The rearrangement uses TRBV3-1 (or the pseudogene TRBV3-2) and TRBJ1-5; 9 bases line up with TRBD1. The V gene end was trimmed by 4 bases and the J gene end by 4 bases; junction bases not matched to a gene: 2. The CDR3 covers 14 residues. Germline CDR1 is LGHDT and CDR2 is YNNKEL (reference sequence). The CDR3, as DNA: TGTGCCAGCAGCCGGGACAGGGAGAATCAGCCCCAGCATTTT. Translated, it gives CASSRDRENQPQHF.

This clone has only one observation. This chain uses TRBV28 with TRBJ2-7, with 9 bases lining up with TRBD2. This CDR3 comprises 15 residues. Germline-derived CDR1 and CDR2 are MDHEN and SYDVKM. J was trimmed by 4 bases and V by 6 bases; bases with no gene match: 10. The CDR3 nucleotides are TGTGCCAGCAGCGATGACCTAGCGGGGATATACGAGCAGTACGTC. Its translation is CASSDDLAGIYEQYV.

The V gene is TRBV1, the J gene TRBJ1-3; TRBD1, the table's D call, was not compared with the DNA. TRBV1 has pseudogene status. The CDR3 runs 16 residues. Written as DNA, the CDR3 is TGCACCAGCATCTGGGGACAGGGCCACCCTGGAAACACCATATATTTT. As protein: CTSIWGQGHPGNTIYF.

The chain has TRBV7-3 and TRBJ1-1; D perhaps matches TRBD1 (6 bases). The CDR3 totals 17 residues. Germline values: CDR1 SGHTA, CDR2 FQGTGA. The ends were cut back, 0 bases at V and 0 bases at J, with 14 bases in the middle. CDR3 sequence: CASSLTGALRMNTEAFF. The DNA for the CDR3 is TGTGCCAGCAGCTTAACGGGGGCCCTAAGGATGAACACTGAAGCTTTCTTT.

The chain joins TRBV2 to TRBJ2-7; TRBD1 agrees at 7 bases. The CDR3 runs 15 residues. Germline V lookup: CDR1 SNHLY, CDR2 FYNNEI. Trimming took 5 bases from V and 0 from J; bases not matched to a gene: 7. The CDR3 sequence: CASSSGTVSSYEQYF. In DNA form, the CDR3 reads TGTGCCAGCAGTTCCGGGACAGTCAGCTCCTACGAGCAGTACTTC.

The V call is TRBV6-5, the J call TRBJ1-2, with TRBD1 identical over 8 bases. J was trimmed by 1 base and V by 5 bases; bases with no gene match: 3. Germline values: CDR1 MNHEY, CDR2 SVGAGI. The CDR3 extends over 14 amino acids. CDR3 coding DNA: TGTGCCAGCAGTCCGGGACAGGATAACTATGGCTACACCTTC. Amino acids: CASSPGQDNYGYTF.

The rearrangement joins TRBV6-1 to TRBJ1-1; D might be TRBD1 (5 bases). Germline assignment: CDR1 MNHNS and CDR2 SASEGT. The CDR3 is 14 amino acids. Trimming left V 3 bases short and J 4 bases short, with 12 bases between. This CDR3 is CASSEQGTGTEAFF. The CDR3 region has the DNA TGTGCCAGCAGTGAGCAGGGAACCGGCACTGAAGCTTTCTTT.